This T cell receptor (beta chain) was recorded in a study of T cell repertoires in cytomegalovirus infection. The wider study: HLA-C-restricted CMV epitopes, recently identified, and well-studied HLA-B-restricted ones were used by the study. Public TCR beta signatures indicated both CMV infection and matching HLA type. Findings and caveats of the study: HLA-C-restricted, CMV-specific TCR beta clonotypes were dominant ex vivo. Public TCR beta family frequency separated CMV-and-HLA carriers, including in an independent cohort.

This CDR3 contains 13 residues. Germline V gene lookup returns CDR1 SGDLS and CDR2 YYNGEE. The V and J ends lost 3 bases and 6 bases respectively, with 12 bases between them. MiXCR, applied by TCRdb to the reads, yields one record per CDR3 protein. The sample holds some 940,000 distinct CDR3 sequences; around 29% are singletons and the top ten take more than 13%. About this clonotype: Its antigen is as yet unknown.

The starting material was cultured CD8+ T cells from PBMCs, obtained from culture after CMV antigen stimulation. V and J are TRBV9 and TRBJ1-1, with D tentatively TRBD1 (5 bases). This clonotype was obtained from a human donor in good health (CMV status not recorded). Some clones in this sample may be carry-over from other donors' samples. This CDR3 reads CASSGQGEAEAFF. CDR3 DNA: TGTGCCAGCAGCGGCCAGGGAGAAGCTGAAGCTTTCTTT.